This TCR beta chain was observed in a study of T cells in Graves' hyperthyroidism and ophthalmopathy. On the study more broadly: The authors collected peripheral blood at initial diagnosis, before any treatment.

CDR3 size: 13 residues. Trimming left V 2 bases short and J 6 bases short, with 8 bases between. From germline, CDR1 is SGHTA and CDR2 FQGTGA. Authors of the study amplified TCR beta CDR3 regions from RNA transcripts. TCR CDR3 underwent first-round RT-PCR with the HTBI primer set. TCRdb called the multiplex PCR reads again in MiXCR, with one record for every CDR3 protein. The data contain around 600,000 distinct CDR3 sequences, approximately 15% of them singletons. The source is a woman between 40 and 55 years old with Graves' ophthalmopathy. The sample was blood. The rearrangement links TRBV7-3 to TRBJ2-1; no reliable D call. The CDR3 reads CASSLVKSNEQFF. Here the CDR3 DNA reads TGTGCCAGCAGCTTAGTAAAGTCCAATGAGCAGTTCTTC. Together with reference TRBV7-3 and TRBJ2-1, the CDR3 gives the full variable domain: GAGVSQTPSNKVTEKGKYVELRCDPISGHTALYWYRQSLGQGPEFLIYFQGTGAADDSGLPNDRFFAVRPEGSVSTLKIQRTERGDSAVYLCASSLVKSNEQFFGPGTRLTVL.